The 17 T cell receptor beta chains reported below all come from one sample, sequenced in a study of T cells in Graves' hyperthyroidism and ophthalmopathy. From RNA transcripts, TCR beta CDR3 regions were amplified. A set of HTBI primers served as the primers for a first-round RT-PCR of the TCR CDR3. Via MiXCR, TCRdb re-called the multiplex PCR reads, giving one row per CDR3 protein. The repertoire holds a few hundred thousand distinct CDR3 sequences, 12% to 15% seen once, with approximately 15% in the top ten. The sequencing input was blood. The receptors were gathered from a woman between 40 and 50 years old with Graves' hyperthyroidism.

This clonotype was recorded a few times. The chain recombines TRBV20-1 with TRBJ2-2, with 11 positions matching TRBD2. The CDR3 spans 15 residues. Germline values: CDR1 DFQATT, CDR2 SNEGSKA (reference sequence). V dropped 3 bases and J dropped 3; count of bases not matched to a gene: 3. The CDR3 sequence: CSASTSGSYTGELFF. The CDR3 nucleotides are TGCAGTGCTAGCACTAGCGGGAGTTACACCGGGGAGCTGTTTTTT.

The genes are TRBV28 and TRBJ2-1; TRBD2 agrees at 12 bases. The CDR3 runs to 19 residues. Germline CDR1 MDHEN, CDR2 SYDVKM. Trimming at V came to 5 bases and at J to 5 bases, leaving 16 bases not matched to a gene. The CDR3 spells CASSRQGAFLAGGDNEQFF. The CDR3 DNA reads TGTGCCAGCAGTCGACAGGGGGCTTTCCTAGCGGGAGGGGACAATGAGCAGTTCTTC.

This clonotype was picked up many times. The chain has TRBV3-1 and TRBJ2-1; D not certain. Germline CDR1 reads LGHDT; CDR2 reads YNNKEL (reference sequence). V lost 0 bases and J lost 6, with 6 bases in between. The CDR3 has 13 residues. CDR3 DNA sequence: TGTGCCAGCAGCCAAGATTTTGCCAATGAGCAGTTCTTC. It encodes CASSQDFANEQFF.

This chain joins TRBV5-4 and TRBJ2-4; TRBD2 matches at 10 bases. The CDR3 is made up of 16 amino acids. Germline CDR1 and CDR2: SGHNT and YYREEE (reference sequence). V trimming: 0 bases; J trimming: 2 bases; junction bases outside the gene matches: 2. CDR3 protein: CASSLVAGGSKNIQYF. The DNA of the CDR3 is TGTGCCAGCAGCTTGGTAGCGGGAGGATCCAAAAACATTCAGTACTTC.

This clonotype was picked up many times. The chain uses TRBV6-1 and TRBJ1-5; D is undetermined. The germline V gene encodes CDR1 MNHNS and CDR2 SASEGT. The V gene lost 0 bases and the J gene lost 0 bases, with 9 bases spanning the gap. CDR3 length: 16 residues. CDR3 amino acids: CASSEAEGYSNQPQHF. The CDR3 DNA sequence: TGTGCCAGCAGTGAAGCGGAAGGATATAGCAATCAGCCCCAGCATTTT.

This clonotype was counted only a few times. This chain links TRBV29-1 with TRBJ2-3; 9 bases are a match to TRBD1. In germline, CDR1 is SQVTM, CDR2 ANQGSEA. V was clipped by 6 bases and J by 3 bases; unmatched bases: 4. CDR3 length: 13 amino acids. CDR3 region: CSVATGGTDTQYF. CDR3 nucleotide sequence: TGCAGCGTCGCGACAGGGGGAACAGATACGCAGTATTTT.

This clonotype was found many times. The chain links TRBV12-3 or TRBV12-4 to TRBJ2-1; possible D gene TRBD1, 5 bases. The V end was cut by 6 bases, the J end by 7 bases, with 16 bases between. The CDR3 is 14 amino acids. In DNA form, the CDR3 reads TGTGCCAGCAGCACCCCTGACAGTTTTAATGAGCAGTTCTTC. Amino acid sequence: CASSTPDSFNEQFF.

In this sample, this clonotype turned up many times. The genes are TRBV7-2 and TRBJ2-5, with TRBD2 as a possible D gene (6 bases). This CDR3 has 12 amino acids. Trimming pared 6 bases from V and 5 bases from J, leaving 10 bases between. Germline V gene data show CDR1 as SGHTA and CDR2 as FQGNSA. CDR3 bases: TGTGCCAGCAGAGGGACTGGGGAGACCCAGTACTTC. It encodes CASRGTGETQYF.

The gene calls are TRBV12-5 and TRBJ2-5; tentative D call: TRBD2 (6 bases). The CDR3 runs to 12 residues. Between the trimmed V and J ends, which lost 9 bases and 5 bases, there was a span of 13 bases. Germline assignment: CDR1 LGHNT and CDR2 FRNRAP. This chain's CDR3 is CASGRGGETQYF. DNA of the CDR3: TGTGCTAGCGGGAGAGGTGGGGAGACCCAGTACTTC.

The V call is TRBV9, the J call TRBJ2-3; 7 nucleotides match TRBD2. This CDR3 contains 14 residues. Germline V gene data show CDR1 as SGDLS and CDR2 as YYNGEE. V was clipped by 3 bases and J by 0 bases; unmatched bases: 1. For the CDR3, the DNA is TGTGCCAGCAGCGCAGCGGGAAGCACAGATACGCAGTATTTT. Protein product: CASSAAGSTDTQYF.

The V and J genes are TRBV11-3 and TRBJ1-2, with 12 positions matching TRBD1. The J segment lost 5 bases and the V segment lost 1 base, leaving 8 bases of the junction unmatched. Germline values: CDR1 SGHNT, CDR2 YENEEA. The CDR3 has 17 residues. The CDR3 DNA sequence: TGTGCCAGCAGCTTAGCTTCCGGGACAGGGGGCAGGTATGGCTACACCTTC. This translates into CASSLASGTGGRYGYTF. Together with reference TRBV11-3 and TRBJ1-2, the CDR3 gives the full variable domain: EAGVVQSPRYKIIEKKQPVAFWCNPISGHNTLYWYLQNLGQGPELLIRYENEEAVDDSQLPKDRFSAERLKGVDSTLKIQPAELGDSAVYLCASSLASGTGGRYGYTFGSGTRLTVV.

V is TRBV20-1 and J is TRBJ2-5; 7 bases are a match to TRBD2. Germline assignment: CDR1 DFQATT and CDR2 SNEGSKA (reference sequence). The CDR3 is 15 amino acids. J was trimmed by 0 bases and V by 2 bases; bases with no gene match: 6. The CDR3 DNA sequence: TGCAGTGCTAGAAGGCTAGCGGAAAACCAAGAGACCCAGTACTTC. Translation: CSARRLAENQETQYF.

The rearrangement joins TRBV5-4 to TRBJ1-5; 9 nucleotides align to TRBD1. Germline V gene data show CDR1 as SGHNT and CDR2 as YYREEE (reference sequence). The CDR3 covers 15 residues. With 5 bases clipped from V and 3 bases from J, the junction kept 6 bases outside the gene matches. The CDR3 nucleotides read TGTGCCAGCAGTCCCCGGGACAGGGACAATCAGCCCCAGCATTTT. Translating gives CASSPRDRDNQPQHF.

This clonotype was observed a handful of times. The genes are TRBV29-1 and TRBJ2-7; 8 nucleotides line up with TRBD2. In germline, CDR1 is SQVTM, CDR2 ANQGSEA. This CDR3 spans 13 amino acids. The ends lost 6 bases at V and 2 bases at J; junction bases unmatched: 6. Here the CDR3 DNA reads TGCAGCGTCGCCTCGGGGGGGGCCTACGAGCAGTACTTC. Its protein is CSVASGGAYEQYF.

This rearrangement joins TRBV2 to TRBJ1-6; tentative D call: TRBD1 (5 bases). The CDR3 totals 14 residues. CDR1 SNHLY and CDR2 FYNNEI come from the germline V gene. The V end was cut by 8 bases, the J end by 8 bases, with 16 bases between. Here the CDR3 reads CASAGGIRDSPLHF. The CDR3 DNA reads as TGTGCCAGCGCCGGAGGTATCAGGGATTCACCCCTCCACTTT.

At least ten counts were recorded for this clonotype. CDR3 nucleotides: TGTGCCAGCAGTTTATACGTAAATTACAATGAGCAGTTCTTC. This translates into CASSLYVNYNEQFF. V gene TRBV28 combines with J gene TRBJ2-1; no firm D call. Germline V CDR1 and CDR2: MDHEN, SYDVKM. Between the trimmed V and J ends, which lost 1 base and 4 bases, there was a span of 8 bases. This CDR3 region has 14 residues.

In this sample, this clonotype turned up a few times. This chain uses TRBV19 with TRBJ1-4; D call uncertain. V was trimmed by 6 bases and J by 2 bases, leaving 10 bases between them. There are 14 residues in the CDR3. The V gene's germline CDR1 is LNHDA and CDR2 SQIVND (reference sequence). The CDR3 region is CASSKVGTNEKLFF. The CDR3 coding sequence is TGTGCCAGTAGCAAGGTTGGGACTAATGAAAAACTGTTTTTT.